Given below is one T cell receptor (beta chain) in context. What it binds is unknown. The data are from a study of cytomegalovirus exposure and HLA in healthy donors. The study, taken as a whole, reports: Common viral pathogens seemed, in a later analysis, to connect with several of the most significant clusters. A previous analysis found most TCR beta V segments productive roughly 90% or roughly 30% of the time. Presence/absence analyses assumed roughly uniform sequencing depth across donors, which may not hold. As a later analysis revealed, the rate of TCR association differed by HLA locus, with DRB1 most and HLA-C fewest.

J lost 7 bases, V lost 0 bases, and 0 bases had no gene match. This CDR3 is 13 amino acids long. Germline V lookup: CDR1 SGHRS, CDR2 YFSETQ. The PCR used 60 Vbeta and 13 Jbeta primers. The repertoire was sequenced with immunoSEQ multiplex PCR; TCRdb's copy has only in-frame clones and lacks some. The sample table sets out just over 60,000 clones. The origin of this receptor is a man aged 25 to 40 in good health and CMV-seropositive. The gene calls are TRBV5-1 and TRBJ1-1; TRBD1 aligns across 10 bases. Sequenced input: PBMCs. The CDR3 DNA reads TGCGCCAGCAGCTTGGGGGACAGGGGTGAAGCTTTCTTT. Amino acids: CASSLGDRGEAFF.